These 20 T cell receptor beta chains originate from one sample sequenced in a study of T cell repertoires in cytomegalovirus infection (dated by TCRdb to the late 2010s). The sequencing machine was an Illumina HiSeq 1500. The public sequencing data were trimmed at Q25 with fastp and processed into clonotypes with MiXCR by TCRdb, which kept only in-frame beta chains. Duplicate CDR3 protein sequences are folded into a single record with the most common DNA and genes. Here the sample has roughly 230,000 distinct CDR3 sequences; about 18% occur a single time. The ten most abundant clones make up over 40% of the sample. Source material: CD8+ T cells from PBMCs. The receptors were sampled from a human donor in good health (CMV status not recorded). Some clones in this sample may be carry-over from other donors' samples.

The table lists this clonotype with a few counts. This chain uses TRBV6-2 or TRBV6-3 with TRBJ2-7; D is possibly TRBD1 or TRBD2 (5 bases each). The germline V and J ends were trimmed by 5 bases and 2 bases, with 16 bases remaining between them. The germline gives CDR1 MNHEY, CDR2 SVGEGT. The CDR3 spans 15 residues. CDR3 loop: CASSGWGEAAYEQYF. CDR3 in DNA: TGTGCCAGCAGTGGATGGGGCGAAGCGGCCTACGAGCAGTACTTC.

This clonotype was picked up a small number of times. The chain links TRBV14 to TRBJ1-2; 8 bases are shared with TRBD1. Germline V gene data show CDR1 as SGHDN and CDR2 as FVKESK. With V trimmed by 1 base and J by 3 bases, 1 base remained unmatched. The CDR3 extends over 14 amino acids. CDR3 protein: CASSQAGQDYGYTF. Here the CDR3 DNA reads TGTGCCAGCAGCCAAGCGGGACAGGACTATGGCTACACCTTC.

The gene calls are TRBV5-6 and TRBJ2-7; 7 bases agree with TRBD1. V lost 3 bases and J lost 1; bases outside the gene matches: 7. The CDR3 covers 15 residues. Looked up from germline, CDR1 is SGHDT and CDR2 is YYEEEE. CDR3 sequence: CASSSDRVRSYEQYF. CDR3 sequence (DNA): TGTGCCAGCAGCTCCGACAGGGTTCGTTCCTACGAGCAGTACTTC.

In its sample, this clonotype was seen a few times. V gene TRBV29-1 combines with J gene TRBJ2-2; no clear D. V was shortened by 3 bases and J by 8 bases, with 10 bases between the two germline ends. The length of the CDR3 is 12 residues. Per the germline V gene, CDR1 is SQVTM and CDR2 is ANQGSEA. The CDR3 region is CSVDSPAGELFF. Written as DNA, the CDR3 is TGCAGCGTTGACAGCCCTGCTGGGGAGCTGTTTTTT.

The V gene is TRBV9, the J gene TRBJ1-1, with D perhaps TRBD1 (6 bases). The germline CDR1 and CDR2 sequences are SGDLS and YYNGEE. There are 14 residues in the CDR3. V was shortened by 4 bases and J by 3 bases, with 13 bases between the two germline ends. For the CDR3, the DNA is TGTGCCAGCAGCCCGACAGGTGCCGACACTGAAGCTTTCTTT. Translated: CASSPTGADTEAFF.

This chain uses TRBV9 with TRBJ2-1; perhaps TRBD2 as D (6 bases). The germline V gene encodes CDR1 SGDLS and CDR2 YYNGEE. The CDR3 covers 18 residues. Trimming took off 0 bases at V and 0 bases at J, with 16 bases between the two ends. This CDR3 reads CASSVGGTFLSSYNEQFF. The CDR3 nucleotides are TGTGCCAGCAGCGTAGGGGGGACTTTCCTTAGCTCCTACAATGAGCAGTTCTTC.

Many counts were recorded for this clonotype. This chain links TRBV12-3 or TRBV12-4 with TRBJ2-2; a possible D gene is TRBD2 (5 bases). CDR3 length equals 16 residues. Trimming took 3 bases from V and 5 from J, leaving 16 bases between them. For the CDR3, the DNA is TGTGCCAGCAGTTTCTTGACTGCTTCGGGGACCGGGGAGCTGTTTTTT. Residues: CASSFLTASGTGELFF.

The CDR3 DNA sequence: TGTGCCAGCAGCCCGTCAGTAGGAGAGACCCAGTACTTC. Translation gives CASSPSVGETQYF. The chain recombines TRBV6-5 with TRBJ2-5; no firm D call. The CDR3 consists of 13 residues. Germline V gene data show CDR1 as MNHEY and CDR2 as SVGAGI. V dropped 6 bases and J dropped 4 bases, with 12 bases sitting between them.

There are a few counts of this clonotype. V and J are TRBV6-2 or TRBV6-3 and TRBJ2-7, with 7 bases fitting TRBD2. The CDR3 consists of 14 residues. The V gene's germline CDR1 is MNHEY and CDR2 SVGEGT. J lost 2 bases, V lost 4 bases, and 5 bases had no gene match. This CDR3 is CASSSAGDTYEQYF. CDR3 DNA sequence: TGTGCCAGCAGTTCGGCGGGGGATACCTACGAGCAGTACTTC.

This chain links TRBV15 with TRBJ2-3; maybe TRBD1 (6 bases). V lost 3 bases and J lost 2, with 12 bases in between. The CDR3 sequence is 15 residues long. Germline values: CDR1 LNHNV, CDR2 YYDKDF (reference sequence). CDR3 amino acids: CATSRPGALTDTQYF. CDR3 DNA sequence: TGTGCCACCAGCAGGCCAGGGGCCCTCACAGATACGCAGTATTTT.

CDR3 nucleotides: TGTGCCACCTCGGCCGGGGGGCAGGCTTCACCCCTCCACTTT. Its protein product is CATSAGGQASPLHF. This chain uses TRBV11-2 with TRBJ1-6, with D perhaps matching TRBD1 (6 bases). The CDR3 runs 14 residues. CDR1 is SGHAT and CDR2 is FQNNGV in the germline V gene. The germline V and J ends were trimmed by 10 bases and 9 bases, with 19 bases remaining between them.

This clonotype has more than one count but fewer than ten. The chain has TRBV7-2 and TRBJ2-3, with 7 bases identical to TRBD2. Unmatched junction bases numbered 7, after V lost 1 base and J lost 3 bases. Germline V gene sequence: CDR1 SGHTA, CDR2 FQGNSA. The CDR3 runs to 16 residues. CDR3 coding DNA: TGTGCCAGCAGCTTAGGGGCTAGCGGCGATACAGATACGCAGTATTTT. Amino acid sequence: CASSLGASGDTDTQYF.

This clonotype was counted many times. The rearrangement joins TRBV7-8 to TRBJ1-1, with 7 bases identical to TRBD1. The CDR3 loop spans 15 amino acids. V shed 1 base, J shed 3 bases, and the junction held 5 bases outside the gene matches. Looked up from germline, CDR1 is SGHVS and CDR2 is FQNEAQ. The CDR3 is CASSLEATGYTEAFF. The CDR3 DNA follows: TGTGCCAGCAGCTTAGAGGCGACAGGGTACACTGAAGCTTTCTTT.

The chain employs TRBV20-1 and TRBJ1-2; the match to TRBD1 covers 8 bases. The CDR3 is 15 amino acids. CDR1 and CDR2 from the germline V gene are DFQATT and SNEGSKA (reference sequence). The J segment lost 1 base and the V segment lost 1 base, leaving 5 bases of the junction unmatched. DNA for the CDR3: TGCAGTGCTAGAGGCGGGACAGGAATTAACTATGGCTACACCTTC. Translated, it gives CSARGGTGINYGYTF.

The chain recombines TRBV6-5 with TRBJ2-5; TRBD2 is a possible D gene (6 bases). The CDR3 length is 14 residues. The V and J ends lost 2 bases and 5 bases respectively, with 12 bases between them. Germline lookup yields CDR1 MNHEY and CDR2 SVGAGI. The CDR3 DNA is TGTGCCAGCAGTTACCCCACTAGCCCCGAGACCCAGTACTTC. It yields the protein CASSYPTSPETQYF.

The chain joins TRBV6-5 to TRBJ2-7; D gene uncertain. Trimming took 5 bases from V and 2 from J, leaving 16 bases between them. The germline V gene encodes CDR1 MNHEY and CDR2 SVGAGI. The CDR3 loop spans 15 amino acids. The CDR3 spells CASSNRAPSAYEQYF. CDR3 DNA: TGTGCCAGCAGTAACCGGGCGCCATCTGCCTACGAGCAGTACTTC.

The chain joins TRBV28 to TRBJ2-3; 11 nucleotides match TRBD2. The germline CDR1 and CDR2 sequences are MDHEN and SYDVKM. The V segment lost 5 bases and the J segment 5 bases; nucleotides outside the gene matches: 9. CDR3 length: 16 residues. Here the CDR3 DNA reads TGTGCCAGCAGTGTCTTCCTAGCGGGGGGCCTAGATACGCAGTATTTT. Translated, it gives CASSVFLAGGLDTQYF.

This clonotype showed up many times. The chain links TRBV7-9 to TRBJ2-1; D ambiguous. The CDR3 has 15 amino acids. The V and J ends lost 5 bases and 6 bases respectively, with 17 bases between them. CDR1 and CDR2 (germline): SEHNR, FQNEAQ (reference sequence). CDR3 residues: CASSPPLNPRNEQFF. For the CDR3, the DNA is TGTGCCAGCAGCCCCCCCCTTAATCCCCGCAATGAGCAGTTCTTC.

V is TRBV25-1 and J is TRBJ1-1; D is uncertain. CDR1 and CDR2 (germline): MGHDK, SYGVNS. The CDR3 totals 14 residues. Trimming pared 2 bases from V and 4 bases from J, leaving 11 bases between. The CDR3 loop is CASSEILGSTEAFF. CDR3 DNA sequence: TGTGCCAGCAGTGAAATACTGGGGAGCACTGAAGCTTTCTTT.

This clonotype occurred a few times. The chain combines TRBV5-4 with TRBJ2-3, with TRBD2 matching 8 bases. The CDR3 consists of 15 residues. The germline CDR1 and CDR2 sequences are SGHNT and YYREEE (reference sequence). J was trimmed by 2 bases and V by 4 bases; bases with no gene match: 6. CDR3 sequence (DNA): TGTGCCAGCAGCGAGGGACTAGTAGTCACAGATACGCAGTATTTT. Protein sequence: CASSEGLVVTDTQYF. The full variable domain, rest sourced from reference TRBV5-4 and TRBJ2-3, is ETGVTQSPTHLIKTRGQQVTLRCSSQSGHNTVSWYQQALGQGPQFIFQYYREEENGRGNFPPRFSGLQFPNYSSELNVNALELDDSALYLCASSEGLVVTDTQYFGPGTRLTVL.